The 23 T cell receptor beta chains below were found in one sample sequenced in a study of response to subunit inactivated influenza vaccine. One entry per CDR3 protein, called by TCRdb with MiXCR from the RT-PCR reads. This repertoire shows about 650,000 distinct CDR3 sequences, 15% to 19% found once; its top ten account for roughly 12%. The sequencing here drew on PBMCs from blood, taken roughly 13 days after vaccination. All receptors derive from a man aged 45-60 years who received an inactivated influenza vaccine.

This clonotype was detected a few times. The V gene is TRBV20-1, the J gene TRBJ2-7; 9 bases match TRBD1. The V and J ends lost 0 bases and 6 bases, in that order; junction bases with no gene match: 6. Looked up from germline, CDR1 is DFQATT and CDR2 is SNEGSKA (reference sequence). There are 14 residues in the CDR3. In DNA form, the CDR3 reads TGCAGTGCTAGAGAACAGGGGGCTCTTCCCGAGCAGTACTTC. Amino acid sequence: CSAREQGALPEQYF.

This clonotype came up a few times. The chain joins TRBV24-1 to TRBJ2-5; 7 bases line up with TRBD2. V gave up 3 bases and J gave up 5 bases; unmatched junction bases: 14. The CDR3 has 17 amino acids. The germline V gene encodes CDR1 KGHDR and CDR2 SFDVKD. CDR3 protein: CATSDASGTIPVETQYF. The CDR3 DNA follows: TGTGCCACCAGTGATGCCTCCGGGACTATCCCTGTGGAGACCCAGTACTTC.

This clonotype was counted between two and nine times. The chain carries TRBV19 and TRBJ1-1; maybe TRBD1 (5 bases). Trimming removed 2 bases at V and 0 bases at J, with 13 bases between. Germline V gene lookup returns CDR1 LNHDA and CDR2 SQIVND (reference sequence). CDR3 length equals 16 residues. CDR3 residues: CASSIKGQPMNTEAFF. CDR3 in DNA: TGTGCCAGTAGTATAAAAGGACAACCCATGAACACTGAAGCTTTCTTT.

This clonotype was detected a few times. The rearrangement links TRBV15 to TRBJ2-7, with D perhaps TRBD1 or TRBD2 (6 bases each). The V gene lost 0 bases and the J gene lost 4 bases, with 10 bases spanning the gap. CDR1 is LNHNV and CDR2 is YYDKDF in the germline V gene (reference sequence). The CDR3 spans 14 residues. CDR3 residues: CATSRDRGGYEQYF. The CDR3 coding sequence is TGTGCCACCAGCAGAGACAGGGGAGGATACGAGCAGTACTTC. Based on the CDR3 plus reference TRBV15 and TRBJ2-7, the full variable domain is DAMVIQNPRYQVTQFGKPVTLSCSQTLNHNVMYWYQQKSSQAPKLLFHYYDKDFNNEADTPDNFQSRRPNTSFCFLDIRSPGLGDTAMYLCATSRDRGGYEQYFGPGTRLTVT.

CDR3 sequence: CASSLTGSGAEAFF. In nucleotides, the CDR3 is TGTGCCAGCAGTCTCACGGGCTCCGGGGCTGAAGCTTTCTTT. The rearrangement uses TRBV12-3 or TRBV12-4 and TRBJ1-1, with D uncertain. This CDR3 has 14 residues. The V gene lost 5 bases and the J gene lost 6 bases, with 16 bases spanning the gap.

This clonotype was observed a handful of times. The rearrangement uses TRBV5-1 and TRBJ2-2; 9 bases agree with TRBD1. From germline, CDR1 is SGHRS and CDR2 YFSETQ. With V trimmed by 4 bases and J by 3 bases, 4 bases remained unmatched. This CDR3 has 15 amino acids. The DNA of the CDR3 is TGCGCCAGCAGCCGGACAGGGGTTGACACCGGGGAGCTGTTTTTT. Residues: CASSRTGVDTGELFF.

In its sample, this clonotype was seen a few times. The chain joins TRBV7-2 to TRBJ2-7; D call uncertain. The germline V gene encodes CDR1 SGHTA and CDR2 FQGNSA. CDR3 size: 13 residues. V shed 2 bases and J shed 6 bases, with 11 bases lying between them. DNA of the CDR3: TGTGCCAGCAGCTTACCAGTCCTCTCCGAGCAGTACTTC. Its protein product is CASSLPVLSEQYF.

The V gene is TRBV7-9, the J gene TRBJ2-2; D ambiguous. This CDR3 is 14 amino acids long. The V gene's germline CDR1 is SEHNR and CDR2 FQNEAQ (reference sequence). V was cut by 4 bases and J by 8 bases, with 14 bases left in between. DNA of the CDR3: TGTGCCAGCAGCTCCCCGGGCGTCCCAGGGGAGCTGTTTTTT. This sequence encodes CASSSPGVPGELFF. Full variable domain (remainder filled in from reference TRBV7-9 and TRBJ2-2): DTGVSQNPRHKITKRGQNVTFRCDPISEHNRLYWYRQTLGQGPEFLTYFQNEAQLEKSRLLSDRFSAERPKGSFSTLEIQRTEQGDSAMYLCASSSPGVPGELFFGEGSRLTVL.

The chain recombines TRBV20-1 with TRBJ2-7; tentatively, D is TRBD2 (5 bases). Germline CDR1 is DFQATT and CDR2 is SNEGSKA (reference sequence). The CDR3 length is 14 residues. V was cut by 6 bases and J by 2 bases, with 17 bases left in between. For the CDR3, the DNA is TGCAGTGCGAGAAGCCGGGAAGGCCCCTACGAGCAGTACTTC. Encoded protein: CSARSREGPYEQYF.

This chain uses TRBV24-1 with TRBJ2-3; 7 bases are shared with TRBD2. This CDR3 comprises 16 residues. Trimming at V came to 4 bases and at J to 4 bases, leaving 10 bases not matched to a gene. Per germline, CDR1 KGHDR and CDR2 SFDVKD. The CDR3 DNA reads as TGTGCCACCAGTGACAAACCGGGACTAATCGCAGATACGCAGTATTTT. Residues: CATSDKPGLIADTQYF.

This clonotype has a count of ten or more. V and J are TRBV12-3 or TRBV12-4 and TRBJ2-1, with D perhaps matching TRBD1 or TRBD2 (9 bases each). Deletions cut 8 bases from V and 7 bases from J, with 21 bases between. This CDR3 is built from 15 residues. The CDR3 is CASRLTGGLANEQFF. Here the CDR3 DNA reads TGTGCCAGCCGACTGACAGGGGGACTAGCAAATGAGCAGTTCTTC.

The J gene is TRBJ2-2, the V gene TRBV5-5; 8 bases match TRBD1. V shed 4 bases, J shed 0 bases, and the junction held 11 bases outside the gene matches. Germline V gene sequence: CDR1 SGHKS, CDR2 YYEKEE (reference sequence). This CDR3 region has 18 residues. CDR3 bases: TGTGCCAGCAGCGTCTCCGGGACAGGTCAAACGAACACCGGGGAGCTGTTTTTT. Translation gives CASSVSGTGQTNTGELFF.

The chain couples TRBV12-3 or TRBV12-4 to TRBJ2-7; the D gene is possibly TRBD2 (5 bases). Trimming took off 6 bases at V and 3 bases at J, with 12 bases between the two ends. The length of the CDR3 is 13 residues. CDR3 in DNA: TGTGCCAGCAGGAGAGCCCGGGGCTACGAGCAGTACTTC. Translating gives CASRRARGYEQYF.

Only a few counts were recorded for this clonotype. V gene TRBV28 combines with J gene TRBJ2-7, with D uncertain. Germline V gene lookup returns CDR1 MDHEN and CDR2 SYDVKM. V lost 4 bases and J 2 bases, leaving 6 bases between the germline ends. The CDR3 is 12 amino acids. Here the CDR3 reads CASSWATYEQYF. CDR3 DNA sequence: TGTGCCAGCAGTTGGGCTACCTACGAGCAGTACTTC.

The rearrangement joins TRBV3-1 to TRBJ1-3; 7 nucleotides match TRBD1. J lost 2 bases, V lost 4 bases, and 5 bases had no gene match. The CDR3 loop spans 15 amino acids. The V gene's germline CDR1 is LGHDT and CDR2 YNNKEL (reference sequence). The CDR3 sequence is CASSPSTGTGNTIYF. Written as DNA, the CDR3 is TGTGCCAGCAGCCCTTCGACAGGGACTGGAAACACCATATATTTT. Full variable domain (missing parts from reference TRBV3-1 and TRBJ1-3): DTAVSQTPKYLVTQMGNDKSIKCEQNLGHDTMYWYKQDSKKFLKIMFSYNNKELIINETVPNRFSPKSPDKAHLNLHINSLELGDSAVYFCASSPSTGTGNTIYFGEGSWLTVV.

This clonotype was found a few times. The V gene is TRBV4-2, the J gene TRBJ2-2, with D possibly TRBD2 on 6 matching bases. V dropped 5 bases and J dropped 2 bases, with 12 bases sitting between them. The V gene's germline CDR1 is LGHNA and CDR2 YNFKEQ. The CDR3 runs 15 residues. The CDR3 DNA follows: TGTGCCAGCAGCAGGGACTTGGCAAACACCGGGGAGCTGTTTTTT. Encoded protein: CASSRDLANTGELFF.

The V call is TRBV30, the J call TRBJ1-1; D is ambiguous. This CDR3 is built from 13 residues. Germline CDR1 is GTSNPN and CDR2 is SVGIG (reference sequence). Trimming shortened V by 2 bases and J by 6 bases, and 13 bases separated the two germline ends. CDR3 loop: CAWSLSVLAEAFF. The CDR3 DNA follows: TGTGCCTGGAGTCTTTCAGTTTTAGCTGAAGCTTTCTTT.

This clonotype appeared a few times. The gene calls are TRBV12-3 or TRBV12-4 and TRBJ2-1; D could derive from TRBD1 or TRBD2 (5 bases each). This CDR3 has 14 amino acids. The ends were cut back, 8 bases at V and 7 bases at J, with 18 bases in the middle. This chain's CDR3 is CASFMGPLRNEQFF. The CDR3 DNA sequence: TGTGCCAGCTTCATGGGACCCCTCAGGAATGAGCAGTTCTTC.

The chain joins TRBV9 to TRBJ2-5; D perhaps matches TRBD1 (7 bases). The CDR3 contains 16 residues. Deletions cut 4 bases from V and 2 bases from J, with 18 bases between. CDR1 is SGDLS, CDR2 YYNGEE, per germline. The CDR3: CASSSTAGQRQETQYF. CDR3 nucleotides: TGTGCCAGCAGCAGCACCGCGGGACAGAGACAAGAGACCCAGTACTTC.

The J gene is TRBJ1-3, the V gene TRBV5-1, with D possibly TRBD1 on 6 matching bases. Trimming removed 0 bases from V and 0 bases from J, with 7 bases in between. The CDR3 is 15 residues long. CDR1 is SGHRS and CDR2 is YFSETQ in the germline V gene. CDR3 bases: TGCGCCAGCAGCTTGGTGGGGGCCTCTGGAAACACCATATATTTT. Its protein product is CASSLVGASGNTIYF.

The chain is built from TRBV10-1 and TRBJ2-1, with D unresolved. This CDR3 is built from 14 residues. V shed 2 bases and J shed 9 bases, with 14 bases lying between them. Germline V gene sequence: CDR1 WNHNN, CDR2 SYGVQD (reference sequence). CDR3: CASSEVTAGREQFF. DNA for the CDR3: TGCGCCAGCAGTGAGGTAACAGCCGGGCGTGAGCAGTTCTTC.

The sample holds a few counts of this clonotype. The chain uses TRBV7-2 and TRBJ1-5; 9 bases line up with TRBD1. The germline CDR1 and CDR2 sequences are SGHTA and FQGNSA. The CDR3 has 16 residues. V trimming: 3 bases; J trimming: 6 bases; junction bases outside the gene matches: 9. For the CDR3, the DNA is TGTGCCAGCAGCTTGGCGGGACAGGGTATTAGTCAGCCCCAGCATTTT. Its protein product is CASSLAGQGISQPQHF.

The sample holds a few counts of this clonotype. The rearrangement joins TRBV12-3 or TRBV12-4 to TRBJ2-2, with D tentatively TRBD2 (6 bases). Trimming pared 6 bases from V and 0 bases from J, leaving 11 bases between. The CDR3 is 15 amino acids. CDR3 DNA sequence: TGTGCCAGCAGACCGGGGGACGCGAACACCGGGGAGCTGTTTTTT. Residues: CASRPGDANTGELFF.